The rows below give T cell receptor beta chains drawn from one sample of a study of blood T cell repertoires in COVID-19. Assay: immunoSEQ multiplex PCR; the TCRdb copy retains only in-frame clones and omits some. The sample lists approximately 330,000 clones, approximately 90% occurring once. Input material: peripheral blood. These TCRs come from a man under 40 with COVID-19, enrolled during active disease. Each CDR3 is given with its conserved first and last residue. Each record gives: J gene, V gene, CDR3 protein.

TRBJ2-3	TRBV7-8	CASSWTSGGPQGTDTQYF
TRBJ1-2	TRBV21-1	CASSKGRRKRGYTF
TRBJ2-4	TRBV15	CATSRDRDIQYF
TRBJ2-3	TRBV7-6	CASSHLAGADTQYF
TRBJ1-2	TRBV11-2	CASSLGQGVEYGYTF
TRBJ1-2	TRBV3-1/TRBV3-2	CASSLDRVGRYGYTF
TRBJ2-2	TRBV28	CASSITVSGELFF
TRBJ1-2	TRBV24-1	CATSDYRGVNYGYTF
TRBJ1-2	TRBV13	CASSLGLYGYTF
TRBJ2-7	TRBV24-1	CATSDGAGGSYEQYF
TRBJ2-5	TRBV19	CASSLPGHPQETQYF
TRBJ1-1	TRBV19	CASSTDLNTEAFF
TRBJ2-1	TRBV3-1/TRBV3-2	CASSLLAGVNYNEQFF
TRBJ2-5	TRBV5-6	CASSYRQGAGGETQYF
TRBJ1-1	TRBV19	CASRDNRNTEAFF
TRBJ2-1	TRBV7-9	CASSLVISGGYNEQFF